One and the same sample provided the 27 T cell receptor beta chains below, sequenced in a study of blood T cell repertoires in COVID-19. The method was immunoSEQ multiplex PCR; TCRdb's version includes in-frame clones alone and lacks a portion of them. Of roughly 480,000 clones in the sample, 89% were seen once. The sample consisted of peripheral blood. These receptors all stem from a man younger than 35 with COVID-19, enrolled during active disease.

The sample holds one count of this clone. The V gene is TRBV11-2, the J gene TRBJ1-1, with TRBD1 matching 9 bases. Losses at the gene ends were 5 bases for V and 5 bases for J; bases not matched to a gene: 9. Germline CDR1 is SGHAT and CDR2 is FQNNGV. This CDR3 has 15 residues. The CDR3 reads CASSRQQGARTEAFF. The CDR3 DNA sequence: TGTGCCAGCAGCCGGCAACAGGGGGCGCGTACTGAAGCTTTCTTT.

The chain has TRBV11-3 and TRBJ2-2; D may be TRBD2 (6 bases). The CDR3 totals 16 residues. Per germline, CDR1 SGHNT and CDR2 YENEEA. Trimming took off 0 bases at V and 2 bases at J, with 10 bases between the two ends. In DNA, the CDR3 is TGTGCCAGCAGCTTAGAAGGCGGGGTTAACACCGGGGAGCTGTTTTTT. Translating it yields CASSLEGGVNTGELFF. The variable domain in full, completed from reference TRBV11-3 and TRBJ2-2, reads EAGVVQSPRYKIIEKKQPVAFWCNPISGHNTLYWYLQNLGQGPELLIRYENEEAVDDSQLPKDRFSAERLKGVDSTLKIQPAELGDSAVYLCASSLEGGVNTGELFFGEGSRLTVL.

V and J are TRBV4-2 and TRBJ1-5; the D gene is possibly TRBD1 (5 bases). The ends were cut back, 2 bases at V and 0 bases at J, with 17 bases in the middle. Germline V gene data show CDR1 as LGHNA and CDR2 as YNFKEQ. The CDR3 has 18 residues. This chain's CDR3 is CASSQTTVLRSSNQPQHF. In DNA form, the CDR3 reads TGTGCCAGCAGCCAAACGACAGTCTTAAGGAGTAGCAATCAGCCCCAGCATTTT.

This clone has just one count. The rearrangement uses TRBV19 and TRBJ2-1, with 7 bases identical to TRBD1. CDR3 length: 15 residues. V trimming: 3 bases; J trimming: 9 bases; junction bases outside the gene matches: 11. Germline CDR1 is LNHDA and CDR2 is SQIVND (reference sequence). This chain's CDR3 is CASSIILTGVGEQFF. The DNA of the CDR3 is TGTGCCAGTAGTATTATACTTACAGGGGTAGGTGAGCAGTTCTTC.

This chain links TRBV25-1 with TRBJ2-5; 9 nucleotides line up with TRBD1. The CDR3 runs 15 residues. V shed 4 bases and J 5 bases; nucleotides not matched to a gene: 8. The germline gives CDR1 MGHDK, CDR2 SYGVNS. CDR3 loop: CASSVSGTGPETQYF. The CDR3, as DNA: TGTGCCAGCAGTGTTTCGGGGACAGGGCCGGAGACCCAGTACTTC. The whole variable domain, filled in from reference TRBV25-1 and TRBJ2-5, reads EADIYQTPRYLVIGTGKKITLECSQTMGHDKMYWYQQDPGMELHLIHYSYGVNSTEKGDLSSESTVSRIRTEHFPLTLESARPSHTSQYLCASSVSGTGPETQYFGPGTRLLVL.

This chain connects TRBV4-2 to TRBJ2-2, with TRBD1 matching 7 bases. This CDR3 region has 18 residues. The V and J ends lost 0 bases and 2 bases, in that order; junction bases with no gene match: 9. Per germline, CDR1 LGHNA and CDR2 YNFKEQ. The CDR3 region has the DNA TGTGCCAGCAGCCAAGATCCCCCGACAGGGTTCAACACCGGGGAGCTGTTTTTT. Protein sequence: CASSQDPPTGFNTGELFF.

CDR3 in amino acids: CASSYAGPMNTGELFF. CDR3 coding DNA: TGTGCCAGCAGTTATGCAGGGCCGATGAACACCGGGGAGCTGTTTTTT. This chain uses TRBV6-6 with TRBJ2-2; tentatively, D is TRBD1 (5 bases). Germline V gives CDR1 MNHNY, CDR2 SVGAGI (reference sequence). The germline V and J ends were trimmed by 3 bases and 1 base, with 12 bases remaining between them. The CDR3 covers 16 residues.

The sample holds one count of this clone. The chain links TRBV28 to TRBJ1-6, with D perhaps matching TRBD1 (5 bases). Germline V gives CDR1 MDHEN, CDR2 SYDVKM. The CDR3 totals 16 residues. With 6 bases removed from V and 7 bases from J, the gap between germline ends came to 19 bases. The CDR3 sequence: CASSRRSGTENSPLHF. In DNA form, the CDR3 reads TGTGCCAGCAGCCGCCGATCGGGGACTGAAAATTCACCCCTCCACTTT.

The chain is built from TRBV29-1 and TRBJ2-7, with TRBD1 matching 8 bases. Germline-derived CDR1 and CDR2 are SQVTM and ANQGSEA. The CDR3 runs 14 residues. Trimming removed 6 bases from V and 5 bases from J; junction bases left unmatched: 12. The CDR3 is CSVIALTGGDEQYF. CDR3 bases: TGCAGCGTCATTGCCCTCACAGGGGGTGACGAGCAGTACTTC.

This rearrangement joins TRBV12-3 or TRBV12-4 to TRBJ1-4, with no clear D. With 1 base removed from V and 7 bases from J, the gap between germline ends came to 7 bases. The CDR3 runs 13 residues. The CDR3 region has the DNA TGTGCCAGCAGTTTAGGACATCGTGAAAAACTGTTTTTT. Translating gives CASSLGHREKLFF.

The chain couples TRBV19 to TRBJ1-1; TRBD1 aligns across 7 bases. The CDR3 has 14 amino acids. After removal of 8 bases from V and 0 bases from J, the junction contained 6 bases not matched to a gene. CDR1 is LNHDA and CDR2 is SQIVND in the germline V gene (reference sequence). The CDR3 sequence: CASAGQTMNTEAFF. In nucleotides, the CDR3 is TGTGCCAGTGCGGGACAGACGATGAACACTGAAGCTTTCTTT.

This chain connects TRBV5-1 to TRBJ2-5, with 8 bases lining up with TRBD1. The CDR3 is 14 amino acids. Germline V gene sequence: CDR1 SGHRS, CDR2 YFSETQ. Trimming took 4 bases from V and 5 from J; bases not matched to a gene: 7. Here the CDR3 reads CASSIQGAEETQYF. The CDR3 DNA reads TGCGCCAGCAGCATTCAGGGGGCCGAGGAGACCCAGTACTTC.

This clone occurred many times. The chain is built from TRBV5-6 and TRBJ1-5; D not certain. This CDR3 is 13 amino acids long. V was trimmed by 1 base and J by 4 bases, leaving 6 bases between them. The V gene's germline CDR1 is SGHDT and CDR2 YYEEEE. In DNA form, the CDR3 reads TGTGCCAGCAGCTTGCGGGAGAATCAGCCCCAGCATTTT. It translates to CASSLRENQPQHF.

A few counts support this clone. The V gene is TRBV7-9, the J gene TRBJ2-7, with 13 bases that match TRBD2. The CDR3 is 15 residues long. Trimming took 5 bases from V and 5 from J; bases not matched to a gene: 6. CDR1 and CDR2 (germline): SEHNR, FQNEAQ (reference sequence). DNA of the CDR3: TGTGCCAGCAGCCTTACGGGACTAGCGGGGAACGAGCAGTACTTC. This gives the protein CASSLTGLAGNEQYF.

The chain employs TRBV5-8 and TRBJ1-1; D is unclear. V gave up 4 bases and J gave up 7 bases, with 14 bases separating them. The CDR3 loop spans 13 amino acids. Germline CDR1 SGHTS, CDR2 YDEGEE. CDR3 nucleotide sequence: TGTGCCAGCAGCCTGAGTCAGACTCGTGAAGCTTTCTTT. Encoded protein: CASSLSQTREAFF.

The chain uses TRBV19 and TRBJ2-3; D is perhaps TRBD1 (6 bases). Germline CDR1 reads LNHDA; CDR2 reads SQIVND (reference sequence). V lost 8 bases, J lost 6 bases, and 18 bases lay in between. CDR3 size: 14 residues. CDR3 amino acids: CASCLAAGADTQYF. DNA for the CDR3: TGTGCCAGTTGTCTCGCCGCAGGGGCGGATACGCAGTATTTT.

The chain carries TRBV7-9 and TRBJ2-1, with TRBD2 matching over 8 bases. The CDR3 consists of 15 residues. Germline V CDR1 and CDR2: SEHNR, FQNEAQ (reference sequence). Losses at the gene ends were 3 bases for V and 7 bases for J; bases not matched to a gene: 8. The CDR3 DNA reads as TGTGCCAGCAGCTTCAGCGGGAGTCGTTTAAATGAGCAGTTCTTC. Protein product: CASSFSGSRLNEQFF.

This clone has a single count. This sequence joins TRBV29-1 and TRBJ2-5, with 10 bases identical to TRBD1. The J segment lost 1 base and the V segment lost 5 bases, leaving 19 bases of the junction unmatched. CDR1 is SQVTM and CDR2 is ANQGSEA in the germline V gene. The CDR3 extends over 19 amino acids. The CDR3 coding sequence is TGCAGCGTTAGCCGGGACAGGGGCCTCTATGTCGGGGCCCAAGAGACCCAGTACTTC. It yields the protein CSVSRDRGLYVGAQETQYF.

The genes are TRBV6-5 and TRBJ2-2, with a weak D call TRBD1 (6 bases). This CDR3 comprises 13 residues. Germline CDR1 reads MNHEY; CDR2 reads SVGAGI. Trimming shortened V by 6 bases and J by 9 bases, and 14 bases separated the two germline ends. In DNA form, the CDR3 reads TGTGCCAGCAGAGACGCACAGGGATGGGAGCTGTTTTTT. Its protein is CASRDAQGWELFF.

This clone appeared a few times. The V call is TRBV12-3 or TRBV12-4, the J call TRBJ2-7, with a weak D call TRBD1 (6 bases). The CDR3 is 13 amino acids. Trimming stripped 6 bases from V and 2 bases from J, with 11 bases between. The CDR3 loop is CASRPGTTYEQYF. The DNA of the CDR3 is TGTGCCAGCAGGCCCGGGACAACCTACGAGCAGTACTTC.

The chain employs TRBV7-2 and TRBJ2-5; 7 positions match TRBD1. The germline V gene encodes CDR1 SGHTA and CDR2 FQGNSA. V dropped 6 bases and J dropped 4; count of bases not matched to a gene: 14. This CDR3 is 16 amino acids long. As DNA, the CDR3 is TGTGCCAGCAGTTTGGGAGACAGGGCTCTTCTAGAGACCCAGTACTTC. This encodes CASSLGDRALLETQYF. Drawing the rest from reference TRBV7-2 and TRBJ2-5, the complete variable domain is GAGVSQSPSNKVTEKGKDVELRCDPISGHTALYWYRQSLGQGLEFLIYFQGNSAPDKSGLPSDRFSAERTGGSVSTLTIQRTQQEDSAVYLCASSLGDRALLETQYFGPGTRLLVL.

As for this clone: Additional DNA sequences in this sample encode the identical CDR3. The V call is TRBV28, the J call TRBJ1-2; D gene ambiguous. This CDR3 contains 11 residues. CDR1 and CDR2 from the germline V gene are MDHEN and SYDVKM. Trimming removed 4 bases from V and 4 bases from J, with 4 bases in between. CDR3 loop: CASSYGYGYTF. The CDR3 DNA sequence: TGTGCCAGCAGTTACGGCTATGGCTACACCTTC.

The gene calls are TRBV6-6 and TRBJ2-5, with a possible D match to TRBD2 (6 bases). From germline, CDR1 is MNHNY and CDR2 SVGAGI (reference sequence). The CDR3 spans 16 residues. V was trimmed by 6 bases and J by 1 base, leaving 18 bases between them. The CDR3 coding sequence is TGTGCCAGCAGGTCGCGGGACCCCTCTCCCCAAGAGACCCAGTACTTC. Translation: CASRSRDPSPQETQYF.

The chain is built from TRBV30 and TRBJ2-1, with D perhaps TRBD2 (6 bases). Trimming left V 5 bases short and J 6 bases short, with 14 bases between. This CDR3 has 13 amino acids. Germline V gives CDR1 GTSNPN, CDR2 SVGIG (reference sequence). CDR3 DNA: TGTGCCTGGTGGTTGGGACTGCCCAATGAGCAGTTCTTC. It is translated as CAWWLGLPNEQFF.

V gene TRBV19 combines with J gene TRBJ2-4, with D perhaps TRBD1 (6 bases). The ends were cut back, 5 bases at V and 0 bases at J, with 20 bases in the middle. The CDR3 consists of 18 residues. Looked up from germline, CDR1 is LNHDA and CDR2 is SQIVND (reference sequence). CDR3 sequence: CASSSRAPGALAKNIQYF. The CDR3 DNA follows: TGTGCCAGTAGTTCACGGGCCCCAGGGGCCCTAGCCAAAAACATTCAGTACTTC.

The genes are TRBV19 and TRBJ2-3, with a tentative D call TRBD1 (5 bases). This CDR3 spans 15 amino acids. Germline CDR1 and CDR2: LNHDA and SQIVND (reference sequence). V was cut by 4 bases and J by 3 bases, with 14 bases left in between. The CDR3 reads CASSRGETWTDTQYF. CDR3 nucleotide sequence: TGTGCCAGTAGTAGGGGCGAAACTTGGACAGATACGCAGTATTTT.

V gene TRBV6-5 combines with J gene TRBJ2-2; D perhaps matches TRBD1 (6 bases). Trimming took off 6 bases at V and 4 bases at J, with 12 bases between the two ends. This CDR3 comprises 14 residues. Per the germline V gene, CDR1 is MNHEY and CDR2 is SVGAGI. The CDR3 here is CASRDRRPTGELFF. The DNA of the CDR3 is TGTGCCAGCAGGGACAGACGACCCACCGGGGAGCTGTTTTTT.